Sequencing of this T cell receptor beta chain was carried out in a study of blood T cell repertoires in COVID-19. Overall study context: Spain, Italy and the United States supplied samples that represented acute and convalescent COVID-19. Sources were T cells, B-cell-depleted T cells, or PBMCs; the material itself was cDNA or gDNA.

Source study methods: Reference gene primer amplification yielded estimated nucleated cell counts. Sequencing was performed with immunoSEQ multiplex PCR; in TCRdb, only in-frame clones are kept and a portion is missing. Clone size and V and J calls were adopted from that table, with D and trimming inferred from the DNA. Found here are 110,000 to 150,000 clones, approximately 80% of them singletons; the top ten hold roughly 45%. The germline CDR1 and CDR2 sequences are LNHDA and SQIVND (reference sequence). The CDR3 length is 14 residues. V was cut by 6 bases and J by 6 bases, with 12 bases left in between.

The TCR sequence derives from a human donor in a cohort sampled during active COVID-19. The chain employs TRBV19 and TRBJ1-6; D is undetermined. Sequenced input: peripheral blood. CDR3 region: CASSPRGSNSPLHF. The CDR3 nucleotides read TGTGCCAGTAGCCCCCGCGGGTCTAATTCACCCCTCCACTTT.